The clone carrying this T cell receptor beta chain has just a few counts. Its cognate antigen is unknown. This sample was taken from a study of T-cell memory formation after mild COVID-19. In the study overall: Largely donor-specific TCR clusters were found. Findings and limits, study-wide: Among contracting clones, CD4+ were mainly CM/EM and CD8+ enriched in EMRA. Day 15 to 85 contracting clones showed balanced CD4/CD8; later expanders leaned CD4+.

One entry per CDR3 protein results from TCRdb running MiXCR on the 5' RACE reads. The repertoire holds about 140,000 distinct CDR3 sequences, about 14% seen once, with roughly 14% in the top ten. J was trimmed by 11 bases and V by 4 bases; bases with no gene match: 7. The CDR3 runs to 13 residues. The clonotype originates from an adult woman who had mild COVID-19 (a few samples of this study predate the infection). Cell type and time point are not known. The sample comprised PBMCs or a T cell subset sorted from them (not recorded which). The genes are TRBV12-3 or TRBV12-4 and TRBJ1-5; 8 bases fit TRBD1. The CDR3: CASSSDHRGAQHF. DNA of the CDR3: TGTGCCAGCAGTTCGGACCACAGGGGGGCCCAGCATTTT.